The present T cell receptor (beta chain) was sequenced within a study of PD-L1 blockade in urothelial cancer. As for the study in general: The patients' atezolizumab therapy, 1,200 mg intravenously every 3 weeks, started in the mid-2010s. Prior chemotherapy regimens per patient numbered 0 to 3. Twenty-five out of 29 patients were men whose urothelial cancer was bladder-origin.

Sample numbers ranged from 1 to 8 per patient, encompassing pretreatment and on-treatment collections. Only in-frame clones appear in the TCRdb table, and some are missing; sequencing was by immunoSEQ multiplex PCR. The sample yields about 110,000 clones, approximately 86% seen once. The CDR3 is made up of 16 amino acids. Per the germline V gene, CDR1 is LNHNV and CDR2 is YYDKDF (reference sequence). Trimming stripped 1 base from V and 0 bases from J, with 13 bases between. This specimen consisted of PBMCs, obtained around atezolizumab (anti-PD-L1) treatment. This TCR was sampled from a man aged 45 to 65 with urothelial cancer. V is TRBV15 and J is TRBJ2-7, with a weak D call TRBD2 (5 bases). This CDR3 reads CATSRGAVLSSYEQYF. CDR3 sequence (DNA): TGTGCCACCAGCAGAGGAGCGGTTCTAAGCTCCTACGAGCAGTACTTC.